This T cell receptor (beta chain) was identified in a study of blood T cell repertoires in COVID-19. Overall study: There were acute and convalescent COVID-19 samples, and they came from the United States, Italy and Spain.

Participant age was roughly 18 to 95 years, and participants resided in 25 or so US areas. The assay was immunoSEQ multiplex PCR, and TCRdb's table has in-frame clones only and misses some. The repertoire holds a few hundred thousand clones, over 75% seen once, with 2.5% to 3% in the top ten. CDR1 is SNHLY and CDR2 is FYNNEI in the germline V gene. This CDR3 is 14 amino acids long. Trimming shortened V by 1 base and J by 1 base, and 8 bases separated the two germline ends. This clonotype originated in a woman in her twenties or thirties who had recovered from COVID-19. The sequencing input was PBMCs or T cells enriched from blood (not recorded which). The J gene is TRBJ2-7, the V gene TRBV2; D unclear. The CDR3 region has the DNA TGTGCCAGCAGTGAAGTATTCCAGTCCTACGAGCAGTACTTC. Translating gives CASSEVFQSYEQYF.